This T cell receptor (beta chain) stems from a study of cytomegalovirus exposure and HLA in healthy donors. Trimming shortened V by 6 bases and J by 0 bases, and 17 bases separated the two germline ends. CDR3 length equals 17 residues. Germline CDR1 MNHNS, CDR2 SASEGT. In the PCR, 60 Vbeta and 13 Jbeta primers were used. Assay: immunoSEQ multiplex PCR; the TCRdb copy retains only in-frame clones and omits some. The sample lists 140,000 or so clones; around three quarters were seen once. Sample: PBMCs. This chain uses TRBV6-1 with TRBJ1-4, with D tentatively TRBD1 (6 bases). This TCR derives from a woman under 30 in good health and CMV-seropositive. Here the CDR3 DNA reads TGTGCCAGCAGCGAAAGACCGACAGGCGCAACTAATGAAAAACTGTTTTTT. Amino acids: CASSERPTGATNEKLFF.